Below are 11 T cell receptor beta chains sequenced from a single sample in a study of CD4 T cells in relation to SARS-CoV-2 and coronaviruses. Profiling relied on immunoSEQ multiplex PCR, and the TCRdb table lists in-frame clones only, not all of them. The data contain about 35,000 clones, about 80% of them singletons. Their cognate antigens are unknown. Sequencing used naive CD4+ T cells from PBMCs, cultured in vitro. Subset in this sample: naive CD4+ T cells isolated by negative enrichment. The receptors come from an adult with COVID-19.

The rearrangement uses TRBV5-1 and TRBJ1-1; D gene uncertain. The germline gives CDR1 SGHRS, CDR2 YFSETQ. V dropped 0 bases and J dropped 9 bases, with 9 bases sitting between them. This CDR3 contains 12 residues. CDR3: CASSLDTDKAFF. The CDR3 nucleotides are TGCGCCAGCAGCTTGGACACTGACAAAGCTTTCTTT.

This sequence joins TRBV28 and TRBJ2-3; possible D gene TRBD2, 6 bases. The germline CDR1 and CDR2 sequences are MDHEN and SYDVKM. V lost 5 bases, J lost 6 bases, and 18 bases lay in between. CDR3 size: 15 residues. The CDR3, as DNA: TGTGCCAGCAGTCAGCCTAGAGGACTACCGGATACGCAGTATTTT. Translated: CASSQPRGLPDTQYF. The variable domain in full, completed from reference TRBV28 and TRBJ2-3, reads DVKVTQSSRYLVKRTGEKVFLECVQDMDHENMFWYRQDPGLGLRLIYFSYDVKMKEKGDIPEGYSVSREKKERFSLILESASTNQTSMYLCASSQPRGLPDTQYFGPGTRLTVL.

This clone was observed once. The CDR3 region has the DNA TGCAGCGTTGAAGGCACCGGGACAGGGGTAGGGGAGACCCAGTACTTC. Translation: CSVEGTGTGVGETQYF. The chain employs TRBV29-1 and TRBJ2-5; 10 bases agree with TRBD1. Germline V gene data show CDR1 as SQVTM and CDR2 as ANQGSEA. J gave up 5 bases and V 1 base, and 10 bases lay outside the gene matches. The CDR3 has 16 residues.

This clone turned up a few times. CDR3 loop: CASSSGLASNEQFF. In nucleotides, the CDR3 is TGTGCCAGCAGCTCTGGACTAGCCAGTAATGAGCAGTTCTTC. The chain couples TRBV7-3 to TRBJ2-1; TRBD2 aligns across 8 bases. This CDR3 region has 14 residues. J lost 7 bases, V lost 4 bases, and 6 bases had no gene match. The germline V gene encodes CDR1 SGHTA and CDR2 FQGTGA.

The gene calls are TRBV3-1 (or the pseudogene TRBV3-2) and TRBJ2-5, with TRBD1 matching 10 bases. V was pared by 4 bases and J by 7 bases, with 6 bases of the junction left unmatched. The CDR3 is 14 amino acids. In germline, CDR1 is LGHDT, CDR2 YNNKEL (reference sequence). CDR3 sequence (DNA): TGTGCCAGCAGCCTGGGACAGGGGACAGGGACCCAGTACTTC. Protein product: CASSLGQGTGTQYF.

The chain has TRBV3-1 (or the pseudogene TRBV3-2) and TRBJ2-1; TRBD1 agrees at 8 bases. Germline assignment: CDR1 LGHDT and CDR2 YNNKEL (reference sequence). V shed 6 bases and J 7 bases; nucleotides not matched to a gene: 2. CDR3 size: 12 residues. The CDR3 reads CASRRTGNEQFF. CDR3 nucleotides: TGTGCCAGCAGGCGGACAGGGAATGAGCAGTTCTTC.

This clone was seen only once. The chain combines TRBV6-5 with TRBJ2-2, with 8 nucleotides matching TRBD2. Trimming took 7 bases from V and 1 from J; bases not matched to a gene: 2. In germline, CDR1 is MNHEY, CDR2 SVGAGI. The CDR3 sequence is 14 residues long. CDR3 DNA: TGTGCCAGCAACAGCGGGGGGAACACCGGGGAGCTGTTTTTT. This encodes CASNSGGNTGELFF.

The chain combines TRBV28 with TRBJ2-6; 8 bases align to TRBD2. Trimming removed 2 bases from V and 2 bases from J; junction bases left unmatched: 2. Germline CDR1 reads MDHEN; CDR2 reads SYDVKM. There are 16 residues in the CDR3. The CDR3 DNA reads TGTGCCAGCAGTTTAGGAGCGGGGGCTGGGGCCAACGTCCTGACTTTC. It is translated as CASSLGAGAGANVLTF.

The V call is TRBV30, the J call TRBJ2-7; maybe TRBD1 (7 bases). V lost 1 base and J 7 bases, leaving 20 bases between the germline ends. Germline V gene sequence: CDR1 GTSNPN, CDR2 SVGIG (reference sequence). This CDR3 contains 15 residues. The CDR3 nucleotides are TGTGCCTGGAGTGGCCCTCCCACAGGGGCGGGAGAGCAGTACTTC. It is translated as CAWSGPPTGAGEQYF.

The genes are TRBV2 and TRBJ2-6; D gene ambiguous. The CDR3 is 15 amino acids. Germline V CDR1 and CDR2: SNHLY, FYNNEI. Trimming removed 4 bases at V and 0 bases at J, with 7 bases between. The DNA of the CDR3 is TGTGCCAGCAGTGGGCCAATCTCTGGGGCCAACGTCCTGACTTTC. This gives the protein CASSGPISGANVLTF.

This clone was counted between two and nine times. This chain uses TRBV7-9 with TRBJ2-1, with 7 bases aligning to TRBD2. Germline-derived CDR1 and CDR2 are SEHNR and FQNEAQ (reference sequence). The CDR3 loop spans 16 amino acids. J gave up 5 bases and V 5 bases, and 12 bases lay outside the gene matches. Here the CDR3 reads CASSAGGPGGHNEQFF. Here the CDR3 DNA reads TGTGCCAGCAGCGCAGGAGGTCCGGGAGGCCACAATGAGCAGTTCTTC.